This T cell receptor beta chain was sequenced in a study of identical twins. This clonotype has only a few counts. Its antigen is unidentified. Study conclusions and caveats: Models predicted too little out-of-frame TCR alpha sharing in monozygotic twins.

This CDR3 spans 13 amino acids. CDR1 SEHNR and CDR2 FQNEAQ come from the germline V gene (reference sequence). V gave up 6 bases and J gave up 4 bases, with 12 bases separating them. Each CDR3 protein gets one entry after TCRdb re-called the 5' RACE reads with MiXCR. Here the sample spans a few hundred thousand distinct CDR3 sequences, 9.5% to 10% being singletons. In addition, the sample was reused for a study of yellow fever vaccine responses in identical twins. From that paper: Twins' vaccine T cell responses reportedly seemed partly convergent and partly personalized.

The source is a woman aged 18-29 years in good health. The chain employs TRBV7-9 and TRBJ1-1; no definite D call. Sequenced input: PBMCs. CDR3 sequence: CASRDVLTTEAFF. The CDR3 DNA reads TGTGCCAGCAGGGATGTCCTTACCACTGAAGCTTTCTTT.